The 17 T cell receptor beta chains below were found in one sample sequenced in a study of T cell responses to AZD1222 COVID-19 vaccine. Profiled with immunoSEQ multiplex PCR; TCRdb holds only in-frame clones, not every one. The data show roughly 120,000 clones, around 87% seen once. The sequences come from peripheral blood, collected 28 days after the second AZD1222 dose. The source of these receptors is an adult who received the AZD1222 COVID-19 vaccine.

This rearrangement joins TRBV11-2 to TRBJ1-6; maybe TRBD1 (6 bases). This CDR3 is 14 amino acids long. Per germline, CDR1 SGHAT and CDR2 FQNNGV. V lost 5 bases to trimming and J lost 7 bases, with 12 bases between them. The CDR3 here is CASSPTGNNSPLHF. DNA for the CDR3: TGTGCCAGCAGCCCTACAGGGAACAATTCACCCCTCCACTTT.

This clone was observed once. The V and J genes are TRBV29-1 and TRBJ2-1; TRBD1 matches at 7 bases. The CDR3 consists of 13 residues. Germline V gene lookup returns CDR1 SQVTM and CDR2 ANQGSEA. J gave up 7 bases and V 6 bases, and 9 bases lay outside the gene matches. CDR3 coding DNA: TGCAGCGTCCCCTCGACAGGGACGAATGAGCAGTTCTTC. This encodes CSVPSTGTNEQFF.

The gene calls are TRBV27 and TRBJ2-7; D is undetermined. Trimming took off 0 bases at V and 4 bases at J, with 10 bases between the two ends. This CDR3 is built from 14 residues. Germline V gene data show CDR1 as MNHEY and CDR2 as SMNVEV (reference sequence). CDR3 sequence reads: CASSLSTPGYEQYF. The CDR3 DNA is TGTGCCAGCAGTTTATCGACTCCCGGGTACGAGCAGTACTTC.

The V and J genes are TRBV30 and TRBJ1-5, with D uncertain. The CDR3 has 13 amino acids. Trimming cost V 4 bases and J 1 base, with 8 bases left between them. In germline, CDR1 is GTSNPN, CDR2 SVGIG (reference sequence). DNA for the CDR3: TGTGCCTGGAATCTGGGGAGCAATCAGCCCCAGCATTTT. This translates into CAWNLGSNQPQHF.

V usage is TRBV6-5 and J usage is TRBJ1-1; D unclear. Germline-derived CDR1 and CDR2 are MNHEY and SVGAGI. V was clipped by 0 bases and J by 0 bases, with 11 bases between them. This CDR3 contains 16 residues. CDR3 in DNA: TGTGCCAGCAGTTACTCGATTAGCACATTGAACACTGAAGCTTTCTTT. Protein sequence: CASSYSISTLNTEAFF.

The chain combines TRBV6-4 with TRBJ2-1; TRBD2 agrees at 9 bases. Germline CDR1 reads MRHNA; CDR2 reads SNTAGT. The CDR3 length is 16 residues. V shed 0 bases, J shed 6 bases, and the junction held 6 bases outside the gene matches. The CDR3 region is CASSDSSGGSSNEQFF. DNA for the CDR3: TGTGCCAGCAGTGACTCGAGCGGGGGGAGCTCCAATGAGCAGTTCTTC.

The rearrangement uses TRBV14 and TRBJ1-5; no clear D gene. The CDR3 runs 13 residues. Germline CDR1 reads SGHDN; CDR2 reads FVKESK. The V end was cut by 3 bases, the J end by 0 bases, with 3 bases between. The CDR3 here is CASSQGSNQPQHF. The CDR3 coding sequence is TGTGCCAGCAGCCAGGGTAGCAATCAGCCCCAGCATTTT.

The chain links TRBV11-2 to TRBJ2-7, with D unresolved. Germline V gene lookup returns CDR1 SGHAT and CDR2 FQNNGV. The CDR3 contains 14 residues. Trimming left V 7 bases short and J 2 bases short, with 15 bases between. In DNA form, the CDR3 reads TGTGCCAGCACTATTCATCCAGGAGCCTACGAGCAGTACTTC. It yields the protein CASTIHPGAYEQYF.

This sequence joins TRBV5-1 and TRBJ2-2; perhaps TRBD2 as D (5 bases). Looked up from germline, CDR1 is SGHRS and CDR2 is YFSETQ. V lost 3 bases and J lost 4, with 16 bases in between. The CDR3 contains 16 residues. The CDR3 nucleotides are TGCGCCAGCAGCTCCCGCCCGGGGTCGGGCACCGGGGAGCTGTTTTTT. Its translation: CASSSRPGSGTGELFF.

CDR3 region: CASSLISDTEAFF. CDR3 sequence (DNA): TGTGCCAGCAGCCTAATCTCGGACACTGAAGCTTTCTTT. The rearrangement joins TRBV12-3 or TRBV12-4 to TRBJ1-1; D gene ambiguous. The CDR3 spans 13 residues. V shed 6 bases and J shed 3 bases, with 11 bases lying between them.

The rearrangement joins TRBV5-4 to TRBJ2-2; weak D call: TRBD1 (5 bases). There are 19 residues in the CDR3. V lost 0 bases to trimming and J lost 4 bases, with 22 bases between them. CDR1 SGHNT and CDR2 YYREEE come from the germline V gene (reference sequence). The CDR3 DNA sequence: TGTGCCAGCAGCTTGGGGGGCTCGGGCCTACAGGTGACCACCGGGGAGCTGTTTTTT. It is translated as CASSLGGSGLQVTTGELFF.

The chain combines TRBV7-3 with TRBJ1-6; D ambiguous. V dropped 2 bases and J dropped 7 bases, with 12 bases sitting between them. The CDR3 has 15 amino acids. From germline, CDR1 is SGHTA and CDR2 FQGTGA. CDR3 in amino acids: CASSLAPRGNSPLHF. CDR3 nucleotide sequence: TGTGCCAGCAGCTTAGCCCCCCGAGGGAATTCACCCCTCCACTTT. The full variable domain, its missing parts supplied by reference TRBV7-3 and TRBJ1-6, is GAGVSQTPSNKVTEKGKYVELRCDPISGHTALYWYRQSLGQGPEFLIYFQGTGAADDSGLPNDRFFAVRPEGSVSTLKIQRTERGDSAVYLCASSLAPRGNSPLHFGNGTRLTVT.

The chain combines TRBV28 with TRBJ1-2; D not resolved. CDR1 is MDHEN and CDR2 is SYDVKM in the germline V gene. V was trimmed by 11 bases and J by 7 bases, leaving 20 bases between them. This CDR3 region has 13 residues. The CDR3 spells CALSQARSGGYTF. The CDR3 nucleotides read TGTGCCCTCAGCCAGGCTCGGAGCGGTGGCTACACCTTC.

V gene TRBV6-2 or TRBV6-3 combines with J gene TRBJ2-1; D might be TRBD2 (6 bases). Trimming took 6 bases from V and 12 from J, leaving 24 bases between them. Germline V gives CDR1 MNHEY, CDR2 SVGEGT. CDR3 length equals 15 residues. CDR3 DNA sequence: TGTGCCAGCAGCGAACCGGGACTCTCGAGATGGGTGCAGTTCTTC. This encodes CASSEPGLSRWVQFF.

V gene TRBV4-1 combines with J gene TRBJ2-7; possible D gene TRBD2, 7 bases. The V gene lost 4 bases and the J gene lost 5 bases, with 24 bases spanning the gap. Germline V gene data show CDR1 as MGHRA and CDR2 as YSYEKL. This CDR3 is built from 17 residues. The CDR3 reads CASSPEPNLGGLHEQYF. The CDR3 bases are TGCGCCAGCAGCCCCGAACCCAACCTGGGGGGGCTTCACGAGCAGTACTTC.

The CDR3 loop is CATLTTNEKLFF. In DNA form, the CDR3 reads TGTGCCACCCTTACAACTAATGAAAAACTGTTTTTT. This rearrangement joins TRBV28 to TRBJ1-4; D unresolved. Germline values: CDR1 MDHEN, CDR2 SYDVKM. The V and J ends lost 10 bases and 0 bases respectively, with 6 bases between them. The CDR3 runs to 12 residues.

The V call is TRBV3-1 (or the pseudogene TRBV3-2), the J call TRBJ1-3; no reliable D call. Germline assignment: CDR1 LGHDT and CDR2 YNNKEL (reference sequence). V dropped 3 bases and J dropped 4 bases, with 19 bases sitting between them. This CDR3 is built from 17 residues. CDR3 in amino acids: CASSHQFGPTGGNTIYF. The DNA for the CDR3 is TGTGCCAGCAGCCACCAATTCGGGCCAACCGGGGGAAACACCATATATTTT.